These 28 T cell receptor beta chains were sequenced from one sample in a study of blood T cells in healthy people across ages. The second PCR ran roughly 6 to 11 cycles with a sample-barcoded 5' primer and J-beta primers. One entry per CDR3 protein results from TCRdb running MiXCR on the 5' RACE reads. The sample lists 600,000 to 1,000,000 distinct CDR3 sequences, more than 20% occurring once. These data were likewise used in another study, on T cells of mothers and their children.

Input material: blood. The source of these receptors is a boy between 10 and 17 years old in good health.

The rearrangement joins TRBV7-2 to TRBJ2-5; TRBD1 is a possible D gene (6 bases). The germline CDR1 and CDR2 sequences are SGHTA and FQGNSA. Trimming took 4 bases from V and 11 from J, leaving 14 bases between them. The CDR3 is 12 residues long. The CDR3 protein is CASSSGQLEQYF. As DNA, the CDR3 is TGTGCCAGCAGCTCAGGACAGCTGGAGCAGTACTTC.

The V and J genes are TRBV28 and TRBJ1-4; TRBD1 matches 9 bases. The CDR3 totals 19 residues. Germline V gene sequence: CDR1 MDHEN, CDR2 SYDVKM. J lost 0 bases, V lost 2 bases, and 10 bases had no gene match. CDR3 loop: CASSLPPGQGTPTNEKLFF. The CDR3 region has the DNA TGTGCCAGCAGTTTACCCCCGGGACAGGGAACACCAACTAATGAAAAACTGTTTTTT.

A few counts support this clonotype. The chain recombines TRBV6-6 with TRBJ2-5; the match to TRBD2 covers 7 bases. The CDR3 consists of 14 residues. J was trimmed by 2 bases and V by 6 bases; bases with no gene match: 6. Germline V lookup: CDR1 MNHNY, CDR2 SVGAGI (reference sequence). CDR3 sequence: CASRSLARQETQYF. CDR3 DNA sequence: TGTGCCAGCAGATCACTAGCGAGACAAGAGACCCAGTACTTC.

This clonotype was seen a few times. V is TRBV25-1 and J is TRBJ2-5; D remains unclear. V was shortened by 1 base and J by 5 bases, with 11 bases between the two germline ends. The germline V gene encodes CDR1 MGHDK and CDR2 SYGVNS. This CDR3 comprises 14 residues. This CDR3 reads CASSEFRYPETQYF. In DNA, the CDR3 is TGTGCCAGCAGTGAATTTAGGTATCCGGAGACCCAGTACTTC.

This clonotype was observed a few times. The V gene is TRBV7-9, the J gene TRBJ2-1; a possible D gene is TRBD2 (7 bases). The germline V gene encodes CDR1 SEHNR and CDR2 FQNEAQ (reference sequence). This CDR3 comprises 12 residues. The V gene lost 0 bases and the J gene lost 16 bases, with 13 bases spanning the gap. The CDR3 DNA is TGTGCCAGCAGCTTAGCGGAGGGGGGGACCTTCTTC. Encoded protein: CASSLAEGGTFF.

Points on this clonotype: A much larger clonotype is one base distant, so this may be a read error. J is TRBJ2-3 and V is TRBV6-6, with TRBD1 matching over 7 bases. The germline V gene has CDR1 MNHNY and CDR2 SVGAGI (reference sequence). The CDR3 consists of 13 residues. The CDR3 sequence: CASRRDSTNTQYF. The CDR3, as DNA: TGTGCCAGCAGGAGGGACAGCACAAATACGCAGTATTTT.

The chain couples TRBV4-3 to TRBJ2-5; 9 bases align to TRBD2. The J segment lost 7 bases and the V segment lost 0 bases, leaving 9 bases of the junction unmatched. CDR3 length: 16 amino acids. The germline gives CDR1 LGHNA, CDR2 YSLEER. The CDR3 coding sequence is TGCGCCAGCAGCCAAGATAAAGTAGCGGGAGTTGGGACCCAGTACTTC. This sequence encodes CASSQDKVAGVGTQYF.

In DNA form, the CDR3 reads TGTGCCAGCAGTTCCCGGGACAGGGTTGGCGAGCAGTACTTC. Encoded protein: CASSSRDRVGEQYF. The V gene is TRBV12-3 or TRBV12-4, the J gene TRBJ2-7; 9 nucleotides agree with TRBD1. With V trimmed by 4 bases and J by 6 bases, 7 bases remained unmatched. CDR3 length: 14 residues.

This clonotype occurred many times. The J gene is TRBJ2-4, the V gene TRBV29-1; the D gene is possibly TRBD2 (5 bases). This CDR3 has 15 amino acids. Germline CDR1 SQVTM, CDR2 ANQGSEA. The ends were cut back, 1 base at V and 0 bases at J, with 10 bases in the middle. CDR3: CSVEAGGLAKNIQYF. As DNA, the CDR3 is TGCAGCGTTGAAGCTGGAGGCCTAGCCAAAAACATTCAGTACTTC. Full variable domain (rest looked up from reference TRBV29-1 and TRBJ2-4): SAVISQKPSRDICQRGTSLTIQCQVDSQVTMMFWYRQQPGQSLTLIATANQGSEATYESGFVIDKFPISRPNLTFSTLTVSNMSPEDSSIYLCSVEAGGLAKNIQYFGAGTRLSVL.

In this sample, this clonotype turned up a few times. The chain combines TRBV29-1 with TRBJ2-2, with 8 bases aligning to TRBD1. Germline V gene data show CDR1 as SQVTM and CDR2 as ANQGSEA. Losses at the gene ends were 6 bases for V and 2 bases for J; bases not matched to a gene: 8. The CDR3 sequence is 15 residues long. The DNA of the CDR3 is TGCAGCGTCCTGGACAGGGCAACTAACACCGGGGAGCTGTTTTTT. Translation gives CSVLDRATNTGELFF.

A few counts support this clonotype. The chain combines TRBV7-2 with TRBJ2-5; 11 bases are a match to TRBD2. The CDR3 has 15 amino acids. CDR1 is SGHTA and CDR2 is FQGNSA in the germline V gene. V was pared by 4 bases and J by 1 base, with 2 bases of the junction left unmatched. CDR3 DNA sequence: TGTGCCAGCAGCTCTAGCGGGGGGATCCAAGAGACCCAGTACTTC. Protein: CASSSSGGIQETQYF.

The V call is TRBV7-2, the J call TRBJ1-1; TRBD1 agrees at 9 bases. The germline V gene encodes CDR1 SGHTA and CDR2 FQGNSA. V trimming: 5 bases; J trimming: 5 bases; junction bases outside the gene matches: 12. The CDR3 has 16 amino acids. Here the CDR3 DNA reads TGTGCCAGCAGCCCGCCCGGGACAGGGATGAGGACTGAAGCTTTCTTT. Translated: CASSPPGTGMRTEAFF.

The V and J genes are TRBV5-1 and TRBJ1-3, with D hard to call. Germline-derived CDR1 and CDR2 are SGHRS and YFSETQ. CDR3 length equals 14 residues. V lost 3 bases and J 1 base, leaving 8 bases between the germline ends. The DNA of the CDR3 is TGCGCCAGCAGCTCTGGAGCTTCTGGAAACACCATATATTTT. Amino acids: CASSSGASGNTIYF. The variable domain in full, with the rest retrieved from reference TRBV5-1 and TRBJ1-3, is KAGVTQTPRYLIKTRGQQVTLSCSPISGHRSVSWYQQTPGQGLQFLFEYFSETQRNKGNFPGRFSGRQFSNSRSEMNVSTLELGDSALYLCASSSGASGNTIYFGEGSWLTVV.

The rearrangement uses TRBV6-2 or TRBV6-3 and TRBJ1-5, with D unclear. This CDR3 is 15 amino acids long. Trimming left V 2 bases short and J 7 bases short, with 15 bases between. Germline loops: CDR1 MNHEY, CDR2 SVGEGT. The CDR3 reads CASSYRKALSQPQHF. The CDR3 region has the DNA TGTGCCAGCAGTTACAGGAAGGCCCTTAGCCAGCCCCAGCATTTT.

The chain couples TRBV9 to TRBJ2-3; D is unclear. The CDR3 contains 13 residues. The germline gives CDR1 SGDLS, CDR2 YYNGEE. Trimming left V 3 bases short and J 3 bases short, with 8 bases between. CDR3 protein: CASSAAPTDTQYF. DNA of the CDR3: TGTGCCAGCAGCGCTGCCCCGACAGATACGCAGTATTTT.

This clonotype was recorded a few times. This rearrangement joins TRBV7-9 to TRBJ2-2; no reliable D call. The germline V gene has CDR1 SEHNR and CDR2 FQNEAQ (reference sequence). V was cut by 1 base and J by 1 base, with 7 bases left in between. This CDR3 has 15 amino acids. The CDR3 sequence is CASSLVPLNTGELFF. The DNA for the CDR3 is TGTGCCAGCAGCTTAGTCCCCTTGAACACCGGGGAGCTGTTTTTT.

The chain couples TRBV29-1 to TRBJ2-3; D unresolved. Germline CDR1 SQVTM, CDR2 ANQGSEA. The CDR3 has 13 amino acids. V lost 4 bases to trimming and J lost 4 bases, with 12 bases between them. The CDR3 DNA reads TGCAGCGTTGTCTCCCTCGGCCCAGATACGCAGTATTTT. It translates to CSVVSLGPDTQYF.

As concerns this clonotype: The CDR3 carries no conserved terminal phenylalanine or tryptophan, so it likely arises from a read error. This chain joins TRBV20-1 and TRBJ2-1; TRBD2 matches at 8 bases. Germline V lookup: CDR1 DFQATT, CDR2 SNEGSKA (reference sequence). V lost 1 base and J lost 4; bases outside the gene matches: 6. This CDR3 contains 15 residues. The CDR3 DNA follows: TGCAGTGCTAGAGCGGGAGGGGGATTTTACAATGAGCAGTTCCTC. Translated: CSARAGGGFYNEQFL.

The chain joins TRBV7-9 to TRBJ1-1; TRBD1 matches at 9 bases. This CDR3 has 16 residues. V was pared by 5 bases and J by 5 bases, with 12 bases of the junction left unmatched. CDR1 is SEHNR, CDR2 FQNEAQ, per germline (reference sequence). For the CDR3, the DNA is TGTGCCAGCAGCCCCGGGACAGGGTTTATCTCAACTGAAGCTTTCTTT. Translating gives CASSPGTGFISTEAFF.

This clonotype was counted only a few times. V and J are TRBV4-3 and TRBJ2-4, with D perhaps matching TRBD1 (5 bases). The germline V gene has CDR1 LGHNA and CDR2 YSLEER. Trimming stripped 3 bases from V and 6 bases from J, with 21 bases between. The CDR3 is 17 amino acids. Written as DNA, the CDR3 is TGCGCCAGCAGCCATTTCCGGCCAGTCTCAAGGGGAAACATTCAGTACTTC. It specifies CASSHFRPVSRGNIQYF.

The rearrangement links TRBV5-5 to TRBJ2-7; a possible D gene is TRBD2 (5 bases). CDR1 is SGHKS and CDR2 is YYEKEE in the germline V gene (reference sequence). Trimming took off 1 base at V and 1 base at J, with 12 bases between the two ends. This CDR3 comprises 15 residues. The CDR3 is CASSLLRGFSYEQYF. The CDR3 region has the DNA TGTGCCAGCAGCTTGCTTCGGGGATTTTCCTACGAGCAGTACTTC.

This clonotype was detected a few times. This chain joins TRBV11-2 and TRBJ2-5; 13 bases agree with TRBD2. CDR1 and CDR2 from the germline V gene are SGHAT and FQNNGV. This CDR3 has 15 residues. V gave up 5 bases and J gave up 7 bases; unmatched junction bases: 7. The CDR3 sequence is CASSPRTSGGLTQYF. CDR3 nucleotide sequence: TGTGCCAGCAGCCCCCGGACTAGCGGGGGTCTGACCCAGTACTTC. The full variable domain, completed using reference TRBV11-2 and TRBJ2-5, is EAGVAQSPRYKIIEKRQSVAFWCNPISGHATLYWYQQILGQGPKLLIQFQNNGVVDDSQLPKDRFSAERLKGVDSTLKIQPAKLEDSAVYLCASSPRTSGGLTQYFGPGTRLLVL.

The chain joins TRBV7-2 to TRBJ2-1; 8 nucleotides match TRBD1. V shed 5 bases, J shed 0 bases, and the junction held 6 bases outside the gene matches. The CDR3 loop spans 16 amino acids. CDR1 and CDR2 (germline): SGHTA, FQGNSA. CDR3 amino acids: CASSVGQGSSYNEQFF. Written as DNA, the CDR3 is TGTGCCAGCAGCGTCGGACAGGGAAGCTCCTACAATGAGCAGTTCTTC.

The chain is built from TRBV5-1 and TRBJ2-1; 12 nucleotides agree with TRBD2. The germline gives CDR1 SGHRS, CDR2 YFSETQ. V shed 4 bases, J shed 6 bases, and the junction held 8 bases outside the gene matches. The CDR3 contains 16 residues. CDR3 loop: CASSHLAGGRINEQFF. The CDR3 nucleotides are TGCGCCAGCAGCCACCTAGCGGGAGGGCGGATCAATGAGCAGTTCTTC. Combining the CDR3 with reference TRBV5-1 and TRBJ2-1 gives the whole variable domain KAGVTQTPRYLIKTRGQQVTLSCSPISGHRSVSWYQQTPGQGLQFLFEYFSETQRNKGNFPGRFSGRQFSNSRSEMNVSTLELGDSALYLCASSHLAGGRINEQFFGPGTRLTVL.

This clonotype showed up just a few times. The chain employs TRBV4-1 and TRBJ2-5; TRBD1 is a possible D gene (6 bases). The J call may be wrong; the DNA end is better matched by TRBJ2-7. Germline CDR1 and CDR2: MGHRA and YSYEKL. The CDR3 sequence is 14 residues long. Here the CDR3 reads CASSRNRETYEQYF. The DNA of the CDR3 is TGCGCCAGCAGTAGGAACAGGGAAACCTACGAGCAGTACTTC.

This clonotype has just a few counts. The gene calls are TRBV20-1 and TRBJ2-5; unclear D gene. Germline CDR1 is DFQATT and CDR2 is SNEGSKA (reference sequence). The CDR3 spans 13 residues. Deletions cut 1 base from V and 6 bases from J, with 12 bases between. DNA for the CDR3: TGCAGTGCTAGAGTTCCTCCCATGAAGACCCAGTACTTC. Translated: CSARVPPMKTQYF.

The V and J genes are TRBV4-3 and TRBJ2-7, with 7 bases lining up with TRBD1. CDR3 length equals 15 residues. Looked up from germline, CDR1 is LGHNA and CDR2 is YSLEER. The junction had 6 bases not matched to a gene; V was cut back by 0 bases and J by 4 bases. The CDR3 spells CASSQDNRGSYEQYF. As DNA, the CDR3 is TGCGCCAGCAGCCAAGATAACAGGGGTAGTTACGAGCAGTACTTC.

V usage is TRBV28 and J usage is TRBJ1-5, with D uncertain. The CDR3 runs 13 residues. The V gene's germline CDR1 is MDHEN and CDR2 SYDVKM. V dropped 5 bases and J dropped 4 bases, with 9 bases sitting between them. CDR3 coding DNA: TGTGCCAGCAGTCCCAGCCTTAATCAGCCCCAGCATTTT. Translated, it gives CASSPSLNQPQHF.